Below are 21 T cell receptor beta chains sequenced from a single sample in a study of cytomegalovirus exposure and HLA in healthy donors. 13 Jbeta primers and 60 Vbeta primers were used for the PCR. The data were produced by immunoSEQ multiplex PCR, yet TCRdb's version contains in-frame clones alone and is incomplete. The repertoire shows some 62,000 clones; the top ten hold less than 6%. Input material: PBMCs. The receptor source for this set is a man aged 25 to 40 in good health and CMV-seropositive.

The V and J genes are TRBV30 and TRBJ1-1, with no clear D. Germline loops: CDR1 GTSNPN, CDR2 SVGIG (reference sequence). The CDR3 runs 13 residues. Trimming removed 3 bases at V and 5 bases at J, with 13 bases between. The CDR3 bases are TGTGCCTGGAGCCGCAGGCCGGGGACTGAAGCTTTCTTT. Protein: CAWSRRPGTEAFF.

The DNA for the CDR3 is TGTGCCAGTAGCCCCACGGGACTAGAGGAAGACAATGAGCAGTTCTTC. Translation gives CASSPTGLEEDNEQFF. The chain couples TRBV19 to TRBJ2-1; 8 bases fit TRBD2. The CDR3 has 16 residues. V gave up 6 bases and J gave up 5 bases; unmatched junction bases: 12. Germline CDR1 is LNHDA and CDR2 is SQIVND (reference sequence).

DNA for the CDR3: TGTGCCAGCAGCCCTCGAACCGGGCCAGGAGGGGAGCAGTACTTC. It yields the protein CASSPRTGPGGEQYF. V is TRBV7-9 and J is TRBJ2-7; perhaps TRBD2 as D (6 bases). The V gene lost 5 bases and the J gene lost 7 bases, with 21 bases spanning the gap. CDR1 and CDR2 (germline): SEHNR, FQNEAQ (reference sequence). The CDR3 spans 15 residues.

The chain links TRBV19 to TRBJ2-3, with D perhaps TRBD2 (5 bases). The CDR3 loop spans 15 amino acids. Trimming pared 3 bases from V and 3 bases from J, leaving 13 bases between. Germline V gene sequence: CDR1 LNHDA, CDR2 SQIVND (reference sequence). The CDR3 sequence is CASSIERLGTDTQYF. The CDR3 DNA sequence: TGTGCCAGTAGTATTGAGCGGCTAGGGACAGATACGCAGTATTTT.

The chain carries TRBV6-1 and TRBJ1-1, with D possibly being TRBD1 (5 bases). The CDR3 is made up of 13 amino acids. From germline, CDR1 is MNHNS and CDR2 SASEGT. Trimming stripped 10 bases from V and 2 bases from J, with 14 bases between. The CDR3 here is CATRVGQNTEAFF. CDR3 DNA sequence: TGTGCCACCCGAGTAGGACAAAACACTGAAGCTTTCTTT.

The V call is TRBV7-3, the J call TRBJ2-1, with TRBD1 identical over 9 bases. The germline V gene has CDR1 SGHTA and CDR2 FQGTGA. The CDR3 extends over 14 amino acids. V dropped 8 bases and J dropped 7; count of bases not matched to a gene: 9. The CDR3 DNA reads as TGTGCCAGCGGACAGGGGTCCGTGGGTAATGAGCAGTTCTTC. It yields the protein CASGQGSVGNEQFF.

The J gene is TRBJ2-7, the V gene TRBV7-9; TRBD1 is a possible D gene (6 bases). The V end was cut by 2 bases, the J end by 4 bases, with 9 bases between. Germline values: CDR1 SEHNR, CDR2 FQNEAQ (reference sequence). The CDR3 has 13 residues. The CDR3 DNA follows: TGTGCCAGCAGCTTACAGGGGACATACGAGCAGTACTTC. Protein product: CASSLQGTYEQYF. The complete variable domain, with remaining parts taken from reference TRBV7-9 and TRBJ2-7, reads DTGVSQNPRHKITKRGQNVTFRCDPISEHNRLYWYRQTLGQGPEFLTYFQNEAQLEKSRLLSDRFSAERPKGSFSTLEIQRTEQGDSAMYLCASSLQGTYEQYFGPGTRLTVT.

V is TRBV29-1 and J is TRBJ1-2; weak D call: TRBD1 (6 bases). Germline CDR1 SQVTM, CDR2 ANQGSEA. V dropped 6 bases and J dropped 6 bases, with 17 bases sitting between them. The CDR3 extends over 13 amino acids. Written as DNA, the CDR3 is TGCAGCGTCGCCTTACAGGGTGTTAATGGCTACACCTTC. Protein sequence: CSVALQGVNGYTF.

The chain employs TRBV6-5 and TRBJ1-2; no clear D. V was trimmed by 5 bases and J by 8 bases, leaving 12 bases between them. Germline lookup yields CDR1 MNHEY and CDR2 SVGAGI. The length of the CDR3 is 12 residues. This CDR3 is CASSESRLGYTF. For the CDR3, the DNA is TGTGCCAGCAGTGAATCCCGCCTAGGCTACACCTTC.

The V and J genes are TRBV29-1 and TRBJ2-1, with TRBD1 matching over 9 bases. This CDR3 has 14 amino acids. J was trimmed by 5 bases and V by 3 bases; bases with no gene match: 5. Germline lookup yields CDR1 SQVTM and CDR2 ANQGSEA. CDR3 protein: CSVEPQGADNEQFF. The DNA of the CDR3 is TGCAGCGTTGAGCCACAGGGGGCCGACAATGAGCAGTTCTTC.

The chain uses TRBV5-8 and TRBJ1-1; the D gene is possibly TRBD1 (5 bases). The V gene lost 1 base and the J gene lost 0 bases, with 10 bases spanning the gap. The CDR3 contains 15 residues. The V gene's germline CDR1 is SGHTS and CDR2 YDEGEE. CDR3 region: CASSLQGGMNTEAFF. CDR3 bases: TGTGCCAGCAGCTTGCAGGGCGGTATGAACACTGAAGCTTTCTTT.

The rearrangement joins TRBV19 to TRBJ2-1, with 9 bases matching TRBD1. The CDR3 spans 16 residues. Looked up from germline, CDR1 is LNHDA and CDR2 is SQIVND (reference sequence). With 4 bases clipped from V and 6 bases from J, the junction kept 10 bases outside the gene matches. CDR3 in amino acids: CASSTWTGAQGNEQFF. DNA for the CDR3: TGTGCCAGTAGTACCTGGACAGGGGCCCAGGGCAATGAGCAGTTCTTC.

The V and J genes are TRBV20-1 and TRBJ1-2; D perhaps matches TRBD1 (6 bases). V lost 7 bases and J lost 4, with 10 bases in between. This CDR3 region has 11 residues. Germline V gives CDR1 DFQATT, CDR2 SNEGSKA (reference sequence). CDR3 sequence: CSGTALYGYTF. DNA of the CDR3: TGCAGTGGGACAGCTCTCTATGGCTACACCTTC.

V is TRBV9 and J is TRBJ2-6; D not certain. V was clipped by 3 bases and J by 2 bases, with 12 bases between them. CDR1 is SGDLS, CDR2 YYNGEE, per germline. The CDR3 is 16 amino acids. CDR3 bases: TGTGCCAGCAGCGCCGAGTGGGCCCCTGGGGCCAACGTCCTGACTTTC. Translated, it gives CASSAEWAPGANVLTF. The whole variable domain, filled in from reference TRBV9 and TRBJ2-6, reads DSGVTQTPKHLITATGQRVTLRCSPRSGDLSVYWYQQSLDQGLQFLIQYYNGEERAKGNILERFSAQQFPDLHSELNLSSLELGDSALYFCASSAEWAPGANVLTFGAGSRLTVL.

Concerning this clone itself: At one of its ends the junction is not consistent with the germline gene, which may arise from a read error. The chain links TRBV19 to TRBJ2-1; 9 positions agree with TRBD1. Germline V gives CDR1 LNHDA, CDR2 SQIVND (reference sequence). The CDR3 contains 17 residues. The CDR3 DNA reads as TGTGCCAGTAGTAACCGAGACAGGGGGAGCTCCGACAATGAGCAGTTCTTC. It specifies CASSNRDRGSSDNEQFF.

The chain has TRBV12-2 and TRBJ2-7; no check of the table's D call, TRBD2, against the DNA was made. TRBV12-2 is assigned pseudogene status. The CDR3 sequence is 13 residues long. CDR3 bases: TGTGCAAGTCGCTTAGGGACTAGTTACGAGCAGTACTTC. Residues: CASRLGTSYEQYF.

The chain uses TRBV5-4 and TRBJ1-1; maybe TRBD1 (5 bases). Looked up from germline, CDR1 is SGHNT and CDR2 is YYREEE (reference sequence). The CDR3 runs to 13 residues. Trimming pared 4 bases from V and 9 bases from J, leaving 16 bases between. The CDR3 bases are TGTGCCAGCAGCCGTGGGACTCAAGGACAAGCTTTCTTT. Translation: CASSRGTQGQAFF.

The J gene is TRBJ2-5, the V gene TRBV10-3; D might be TRBD1 (6 bases). The CDR3 loop spans 16 amino acids. The germline CDR1 and CDR2 sequences are ENHRY and SYGVKD. V gave up 0 bases and J gave up 1 base, with 12 bases separating them. The CDR3 coding sequence is TGTGCCATCAGTGAGTCCACAGGGCCATCCCAAGAGACCCAGTACTTC. Its protein is CAISESTGPSQETQYF.

CDR3 coding DNA: TGTGCCAGCAGTGAAGGGACAGGGGGCTACAATGAGCAGTTCTTC. The encoded protein is CASSEGTGGYNEQFF. This chain joins TRBV6-1 and TRBJ2-1, with 10 bases fitting TRBD1. Unmatched junction bases numbered 0, after V lost 1 base and J lost 3 bases. There are 15 residues in the CDR3. Looked up from germline, CDR1 is MNHNS and CDR2 is SASEGT.

The chain recombines TRBV30 with TRBJ2-3, with D uncertain. Per the germline V gene, CDR1 is GTSNPN and CDR2 is SVGIG (reference sequence). The CDR3 contains 11 residues. Trimming removed 1 base from V and 10 bases from J, with 9 bases in between. CDR3 sequence reads: CAWSDPLAQYF. CDR3 nucleotides: TGTGCCTGGAGTGACCCACTGGCGCAGTATTTT.

This chain uses TRBV4-1 with TRBJ1-1, with 9 bases lining up with TRBD1. The CDR3 length is 17 residues. V lost 6 bases and J lost 2; bases outside the gene matches: 13. Germline CDR1 and CDR2: MGHRA and YSYEKL. For the CDR3, the DNA is TGCGCCAGCAGTAACGCTCACCCGGGACAGGGAAACACTGAAGCTTTCTTT. It specifies CASSNAHPGQGNTEAFF.